Each of the 11 T cell receptor beta chains below was sequenced from the same sample in a study of blood T cell repertoires in COVID-19. Sequencing used immunoSEQ multiplex PCR; TCRdb keeps in-frame clones, though not all of them. Here the sample spans 200,000 or so clones, about four fifths being singletons. Sequenced sample: peripheral blood. All receptors derive from a woman older than 75 with acute or convalescent COVID-19.

The chain recombines TRBV10-1 with TRBJ2-1, with 9 nucleotides matching TRBD2. Germline V gene data show CDR1 as WNHNN and CDR2 as SYGVQD (reference sequence). This CDR3 comprises 15 residues. Germline trimming cut 0 bases from V and 13 bases from J; bases unmatched to any gene: 10. CDR3 nucleotides: TGCGCCAGCAGTGAGTCAGTAGCTAGCGGGGCCCCTCAGTTCTTC. Encoded protein: CASSESVASGAPQFF.

The chain joins TRBV7-2 to TRBJ2-5; D is ambiguous. Trimming took off 0 bases at V and 1 base at J, with 15 bases between the two ends. The CDR3 runs to 17 residues. CDR1 SGHTA and CDR2 FQGNSA come from the germline V gene. The CDR3: CASSLAGQPNFQETQYF. The CDR3 nucleotides are TGTGCCAGCAGCTTAGCGGGCCAGCCGAACTTCCAAGAGACCCAGTACTTC.

This clone appeared once. The rearrangement uses TRBV11-1 and TRBJ2-2; D is possibly TRBD2 (6 bases). This CDR3 has 17 amino acids. Trimming cost V 0 bases and J 4 bases, with 15 bases left between them. CDR1 and CDR2 from the germline V gene are SGHAT and FQDESV (reference sequence). This CDR3 reads CASSLALSGLGTGELFF. DNA of the CDR3: TGTGCCAGCAGCTTAGCGTTAAGCGGGCTGGGCACCGGGGAGCTGTTTTTT. The full variable domain, with the rest looked up from reference TRBV11-1 and TRBJ2-2, is EAEVAQSPRYKITEKSQAVAFWCDPISGHATLYWYRQILGQGPELLVQFQDESVVDDSQLPKDRFSAERLKGVDSTLKIQPAELGDSAMYLCASSLALSGLGTGELFFGEGSRLTVL.

The chain is built from TRBV2 and TRBJ1-3; TRBD1 might be the D (5 bases). Germline lookup yields CDR1 SNHLY and CDR2 FYNNEI. V shed 1 base and J shed 1 base, with 8 bases lying between them. The CDR3 runs to 15 residues. CDR3 bases: TGTGCCAGCAGTGAAGTGGGGCCTTCTGGAAACACCATATATTTT. Translating it yields CASSEVGPSGNTIYF.

The V call is TRBV7-2, the J call TRBJ2-5; 8 nucleotides agree with TRBD2. This CDR3 region has 16 residues. V shed 2 bases, J shed 1 base, and the junction held 6 bases outside the gene matches. Per the germline V gene, CDR1 is SGHTA and CDR2 is FQGNSA. The chain's CDR3 is CASSLNAGGLQETQYF. CDR3 in DNA: TGTGCCAGCAGCTTAAACGCGGGGGGCCTCCAAGAGACCCAGTACTTC.

The chain joins TRBV6-5 to TRBJ2-3; perhaps TRBD2 as D (6 bases). This CDR3 has 14 residues. V lost 6 bases, J lost 2 bases, and 12 bases lay in between. From germline, CDR1 is MNHEY and CDR2 SVGAGI. In DNA form, the CDR3 reads TGTGCCAGCAGCCAAGTGCGGGACACAGATACGCAGTATTTT. Translation gives CASSQVRDTDTQYF.

V and J are TRBV4-2 and TRBJ2-2, with D uncertain. Germline values: CDR1 LGHNA, CDR2 YNFKEQ. This CDR3 has 14 amino acids. V lost 0 bases to trimming and J lost 5 bases, with 7 bases between them. In DNA form, the CDR3 reads TGTGCCAGCAGCCAAGATAGTAGAACCGGGGAGCTGTTTTTT. It specifies CASSQDSRTGELFF.

This chain links TRBV19 with TRBJ1-2; 7 bases align to TRBD1. The germline V gene has CDR1 LNHDA and CDR2 SQIVND (reference sequence). Losses at the gene ends were 5 bases for V and 2 bases for J; bases not matched to a gene: 5. The CDR3 is 14 amino acids. Here the CDR3 DNA reads TGTGCCAGTAGTGAAGTACAGGGGAACTATGGCTACACCTTC. Translation: CASSEVQGNYGYTF. Looking up the rest from reference TRBV19 and TRBJ1-2 gives the full variable domain: DGGITQSPKYLFRKEGQNVTLSCEQNLNHDAMYWYRQDPGQGLRLIYYSQIVNDFQKGDIAEGYSVSREKKESFPLTVTSAQKNPTAFYLCASSEVQGNYGYTFGSGTRLTVV.

The CDR3 loop reads CASSPGTGTYEQYF. The DNA of the CDR3 is TGTGCCAGCTCACCAGGGACAGGAACCTACGAGCAGTACTTC. The chain recombines TRBV18 with TRBJ2-7, with TRBD1 matching over 8 bases. Germline assignment: CDR1 KGHSH and CDR2 LQKENI. The CDR3 spans 14 residues. V was pared by 2 bases and J by 2 bases, with 2 bases of the junction left unmatched.

The chain combines TRBV4-3 with TRBJ1-2, with 7 bases identical to TRBD1. Germline assignment: CDR1 LGHNA and CDR2 YSLEER. This CDR3 comprises 16 residues. Unmatched junction bases numbered 5, after V lost 0 bases and J lost 1 base. The CDR3: CASSQELGQVNYGYTF. CDR3 DNA sequence: TGCGCCAGCAGCCAAGAACTAGGACAGGTTAACTATGGCTACACCTTC.

As concerns this clone: At the DNA level, this CDR3 is encoded by other sequences in the same sample as well. V gene TRBV18 combines with J gene TRBJ2-1; 13 nucleotides align to TRBD2. The CDR3 runs 16 residues. CDR1 and CDR2 (germline): KGHSH, LQKENI. The trim removed 6 bases at V and 4 bases at J, leaving 6 bases unmatched. The CDR3 sequence is CASSPGTSGTYNEQFF. CDR3 nucleotides: TGTGCCAGCTCCCCAGGGACTAGCGGGACTTACAATGAGCAGTTCTTC.